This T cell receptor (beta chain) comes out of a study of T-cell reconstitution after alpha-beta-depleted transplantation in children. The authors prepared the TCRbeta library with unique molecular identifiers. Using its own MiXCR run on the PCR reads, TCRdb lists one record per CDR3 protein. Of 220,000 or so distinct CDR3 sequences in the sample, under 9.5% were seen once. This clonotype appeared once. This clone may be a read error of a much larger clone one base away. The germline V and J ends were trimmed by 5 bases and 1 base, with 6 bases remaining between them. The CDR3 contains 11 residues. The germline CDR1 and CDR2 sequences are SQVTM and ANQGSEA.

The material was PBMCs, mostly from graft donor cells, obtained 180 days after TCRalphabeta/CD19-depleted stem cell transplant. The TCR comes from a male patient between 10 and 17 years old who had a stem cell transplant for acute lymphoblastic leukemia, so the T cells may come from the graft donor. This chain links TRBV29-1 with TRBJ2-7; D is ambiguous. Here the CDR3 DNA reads TGCAGCGTTCTCCGTTCCTACGAGCAGTACTTC. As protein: CSVLRSYEQYF.